The TCR beta chain described here comes from a study of cytomegalovirus exposure and HLA in healthy donors. Germline assignment: CDR1 SGHRS and CDR2 YFSETQ. V gave up 0 bases and J gave up 0 bases; unmatched junction bases: 1. The CDR3 is made up of 17 amino acids. In the PCR, 60 Vbeta and 13 Jbeta primers were used. Data came from immunoSEQ multiplex PCR; TCRdb stores just in-frame clones and leaves some out. The sample consists of approximately 100,000 clones, 80% to 90% of them appearing once. This clone was seen just once. Its antigen remains unknown. General study findings and limits: For most TCR beta V segments, an earlier analysis put the productive rate at about 90% or about 30% of the time. What was likely a sequencing artifact was a cluster of highly shared sequence variants.

V is TRBV5-1 and J is TRBJ2-1; TRBD2 agrees at 12 bases. This TCR derives from a man between 50 and 59 years old in good health and CMV-seronegative. The sample was PBMCs. As DNA, the CDR3 is TGCGCCAGCAGCTTGGCTAGCGGGGGGGTCTCCTACAATGAGCAGTTCTTC. Protein sequence: CASSLASGGVSYNEQFF.